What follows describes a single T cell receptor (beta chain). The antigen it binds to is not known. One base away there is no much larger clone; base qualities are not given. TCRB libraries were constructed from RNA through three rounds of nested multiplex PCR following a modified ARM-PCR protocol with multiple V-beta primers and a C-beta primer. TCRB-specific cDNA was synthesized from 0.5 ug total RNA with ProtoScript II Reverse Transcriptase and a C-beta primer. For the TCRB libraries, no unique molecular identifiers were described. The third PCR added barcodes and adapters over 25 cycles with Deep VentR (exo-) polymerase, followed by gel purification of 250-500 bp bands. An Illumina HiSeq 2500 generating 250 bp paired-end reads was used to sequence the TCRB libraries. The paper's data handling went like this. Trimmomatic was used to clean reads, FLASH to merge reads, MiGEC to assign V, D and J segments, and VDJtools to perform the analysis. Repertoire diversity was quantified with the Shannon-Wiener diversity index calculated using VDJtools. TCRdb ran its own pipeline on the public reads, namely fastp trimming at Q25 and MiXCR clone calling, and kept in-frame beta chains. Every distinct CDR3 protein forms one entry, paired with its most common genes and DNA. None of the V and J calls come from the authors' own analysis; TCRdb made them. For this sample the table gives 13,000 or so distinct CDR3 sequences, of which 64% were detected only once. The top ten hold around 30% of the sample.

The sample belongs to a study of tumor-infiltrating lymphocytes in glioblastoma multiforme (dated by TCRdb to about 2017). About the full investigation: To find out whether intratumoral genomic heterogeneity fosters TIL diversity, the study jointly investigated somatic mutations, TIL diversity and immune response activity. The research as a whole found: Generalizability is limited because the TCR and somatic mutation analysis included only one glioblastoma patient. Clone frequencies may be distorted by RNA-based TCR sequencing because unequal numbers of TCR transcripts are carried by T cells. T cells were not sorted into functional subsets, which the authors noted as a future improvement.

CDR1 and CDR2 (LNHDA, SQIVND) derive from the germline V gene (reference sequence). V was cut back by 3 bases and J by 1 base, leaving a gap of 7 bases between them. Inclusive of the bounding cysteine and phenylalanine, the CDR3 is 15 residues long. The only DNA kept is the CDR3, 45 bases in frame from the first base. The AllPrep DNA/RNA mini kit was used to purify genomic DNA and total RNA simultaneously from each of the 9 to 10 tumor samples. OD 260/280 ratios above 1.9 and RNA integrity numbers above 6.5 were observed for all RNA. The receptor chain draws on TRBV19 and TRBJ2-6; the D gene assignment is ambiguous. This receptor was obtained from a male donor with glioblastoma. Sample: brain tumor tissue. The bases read TGTGCCAGTAGTATTTCTGAGTCTGGGGCCAACGTCCTGACTTTC. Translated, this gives CASSISESGANVLTF.